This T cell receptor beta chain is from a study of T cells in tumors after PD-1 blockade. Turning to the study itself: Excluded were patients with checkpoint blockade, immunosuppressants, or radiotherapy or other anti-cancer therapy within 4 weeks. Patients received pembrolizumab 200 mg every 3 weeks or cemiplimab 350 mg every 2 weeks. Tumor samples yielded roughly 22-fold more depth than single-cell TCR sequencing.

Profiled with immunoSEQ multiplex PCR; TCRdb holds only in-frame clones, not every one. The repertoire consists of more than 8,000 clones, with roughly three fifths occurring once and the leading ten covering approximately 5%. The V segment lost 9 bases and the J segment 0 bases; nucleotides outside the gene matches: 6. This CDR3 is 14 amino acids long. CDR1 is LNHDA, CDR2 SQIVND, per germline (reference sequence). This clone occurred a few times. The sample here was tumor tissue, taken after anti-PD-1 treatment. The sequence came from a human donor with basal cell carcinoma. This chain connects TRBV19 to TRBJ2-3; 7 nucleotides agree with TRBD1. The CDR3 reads CASSGTASTDTQYF. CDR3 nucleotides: TGTGCCAGCTCCGGGACAGCTAGCACAGATACGCAGTATTTT.